What follows are 27 T cell receptor beta chains derived from one specimen sequenced in a study of early T cells in non-severe SARS-CoV-2 infection. TCRdb passed the 5' RACE reads through MiXCR, listing each CDR3 protein once. Among around 66,000 distinct CDR3 sequences, around 13% were seen once, and the ten largest hold roughly 8.7%. The source material was whole blood. The receptor source for this set is an adult who was a healthcare worker with PCR-confirmed SARS-CoV-2 infection or an uninfected control (not recorded which).

The chain uses TRBV7-2 and TRBJ1-2; D is undetermined. This CDR3 spans 13 amino acids. CDR1 and CDR2 from the germline V gene are SGHTA and FQGNSA. Between the trimmed V and J ends, which lost 1 base and 3 bases, there was a span of 6 bases. The CDR3 nucleotides read TGTGCCAGCAGCTTAGAAAGGGACTATGGCTACACCTTC. This gives the protein CASSLERDYGYTF.

V and J are TRBV3-1 and TRBJ2-1; D call uncertain. With 1 base removed from V and 5 bases from J, the gap between germline ends came to 9 bases. The germline V gene encodes CDR1 LGHDT and CDR2 YNNKEL (reference sequence). This CDR3 spans 14 amino acids. CDR3 residues: CASSQVSRNNEQFF. As DNA, the CDR3 is TGTGCCAGCAGCCAAGTCTCCCGGAACAATGAGCAGTTCTTC.

This clonotype was seen many times. The chain couples TRBV24-1 to TRBJ2-2, with 12 bases matching TRBD2. V lost 0 bases to trimming and J lost 4 bases; unmatched junction nucleotides: 11. Germline CDR1 KGHDR, CDR2 SFDVKD. The CDR3 contains 20 residues. The CDR3 DNA reads as TGTGCCACCAGTGATTTGCGTGGTGCTAGCGGGAGGGCCAGCACCGGGGAGCTGTTTTTT. It translates to CATSDLRGASGRASTGELFF.

This clonotype came up many times. The chain is built from TRBV7-9 and TRBJ1-2; D not certain. The germline CDR1 and CDR2 sequences are SEHNR and FQNEAQ (reference sequence). CDR3 length: 12 amino acids. V lost 1 base, J lost 4 bases, and 4 bases lay in between. In nucleotides, the CDR3 is TGTGCCAGCAGCTTAGACAGCTATGGCTACACCTTC. Translating it yields CASSLDSYGYTF.

This clonotype came up a few times. The chain has TRBV29-1 and TRBJ2-1; 9 nucleotides align to TRBD2. Germline assignment: CDR1 SQVTM and CDR2 ANQGSEA. This CDR3 is 15 amino acids long. The junction had 13 bases not matched to a gene; V was cut back by 3 bases and J by 10 bases. The CDR3 nucleotides read TGCAGCGTTGATGATTCTAGCGGGAAGCCGGGGGAGCAGTTCTTC. This gives the protein CSVDDSSGKPGEQFF.

The chain recombines TRBV28 with TRBJ2-5, with D tentatively TRBD2 (6 bases). The germline V and J ends were trimmed by 5 bases and 1 base, with 11 bases remaining between them. Germline V gives CDR1 MDHEN, CDR2 SYDVKM. CDR3 length: 14 amino acids. The CDR3 nucleotides read TGTGCCAGCAGTATCCGGGACTCCCAAGAGACCCAGTACTTC. The encoded protein is CASSIRDSQETQYF.

This clonotype was detected ten times or more. This chain links TRBV15 with TRBJ1-1; D uncertain. From germline, CDR1 is LNHNV and CDR2 YYDKDF (reference sequence). The CDR3 extends over 16 amino acids. Trimming stripped 5 bases from V and 4 bases from J, with 20 bases between. CDR3 nucleotides: TGTGCCACCAGCGGTACTATTACACCGGGAAGCACTGAAGCTTTCTTT. Its translation: CATSGTITPGSTEAFF.

CDR3 DNA: TGTGCCAGCAGTGCGGGACTAGCGGGAGAGGAGACAGATACGCAGTATTTT. Translating gives CASSAGLAGEETDTQYF. The rearrangement joins TRBV28 to TRBJ2-3; 14 bases fit TRBD2. The germline V gene has CDR1 MDHEN and CDR2 SYDVKM. The CDR3 consists of 17 residues. After removal of 5 bases from V and 3 bases from J, the junction contained 7 bases not matched to a gene.

The sample holds a few counts of this clonotype. V usage is TRBV12-3 or TRBV12-4 and J usage is TRBJ2-7; 7 bases are a match to TRBD1. V lost 2 bases and J lost 2; bases outside the gene matches: 6. CDR3 length: 15 residues. In DNA, the CDR3 is TGTGCCAGCAGTTTAAAGCCAGGGGGTCCCTACGAGCAGTACTTC. This encodes CASSLKPGGPYEQYF.

Turning to this clonotype: Sequence at one end of the junction differs from germline and may be a read error. The rearrangement links TRBV3-1 to TRBJ2-7; 11 bases are a match to TRBD2. The CDR3 is 13 residues long. CDR1 and CDR2 from the germline V gene are LGHDT and YNNKEL (reference sequence). The CDR3 nucleotides read TGTGCCGGCAGCCTTTTAGCGGGAGGGGAGCAGTACTTC. Protein product: CAGSLLAGGEQYF.

This clonotype was counted only a few times. The rearrangement links TRBV6-6 to TRBJ2-1; 9 bases fit TRBD1. Trimming took 5 bases from V and 9 from J; bases not matched to a gene: 11. Looked up from germline, CDR1 is MNHNY and CDR2 is SVGAGI (reference sequence). The CDR3 loop spans 15 amino acids. Here the CDR3 reads CASSMRRQGEGEQFF. The CDR3 DNA reads TGTGCCAGCAGTATGCGCCGACAGGGGGAAGGTGAGCAGTTCTTC.

By sample fraction, this clonotype is medium-sized. V usage is TRBV18 and J usage is TRBJ2-1; maybe TRBD2 (6 bases). The CDR3 is 20 amino acids. The V gene lost 1 base and the J gene lost 4 bases, with 26 bases spanning the gap. Germline V gene data show CDR1 as KGHSH and CDR2 as LQKENI. As DNA, the CDR3 is TGTGCCAGCTCACCACGAGAAATTCGGGTCGTAGAACGGGAGTACAATGAGCAGTTCTTC. This encodes CASSPREIRVVEREYNEQFF.

This clonotype was recorded a few times. The V and J genes are TRBV2 and TRBJ1-5, with D hard to call. The germline V and J ends were trimmed by 8 bases and 3 bases, with 17 bases remaining between them. CDR3 length: 15 residues. CDR1 is SNHLY and CDR2 is FYNNEI in the germline V gene. CDR3 nucleotide sequence: TGTGCCAGCGCTGGTGATTTGGGGTCCAATCAGCCCCAGCATTTT. It is translated as CASAGDLGSNQPQHF. Full variable domain (remainder filled in from reference TRBV2 and TRBJ1-5): EPEVTQTPSHQVTQMGQEVILRCVPISNHLYFYWYRQILGQKVEFLVSFYNNEISEKSEIFDDQFSVERPDGSNFTLKIRSTKLEDSAMYFCASAGDLGSNQPQHFGDGTRLSIL.

The rearrangement links TRBV20-1 to TRBJ2-4, with 10 bases that match TRBD1. This CDR3 has 18 residues. The V gene end was trimmed by 1 base and the J gene end by 5 bases; junction bases not matched to a gene: 14. Germline V gene data show CDR1 as DFQATT and CDR2 as SNEGSKA (reference sequence). This chain's CDR3 is CSARAGDRGSLGENIQYF. The CDR3 DNA reads as TGCAGTGCTAGAGCCGGGGACAGGGGTTCGTTAGGAGAAAACATTCAGTACTTC.

This clonotype was counted many times. This sequence joins TRBV7-8 and TRBJ2-7; a weak D match, TRBD2 (6 bases). CDR1 SGHVS and CDR2 FQNEAQ come from the germline V gene. Trimming pared 4 bases from V and 2 bases from J, leaving 12 bases between. CDR3 size: 14 residues. In nucleotides, the CDR3 is TGTGCCAGCAGCTCGCCGGGGGACGCCTACGAGCAGTACTTC. It translates to CASSSPGDAYEQYF.

This clonotype was observed a handful of times. The chain carries TRBV10-3 and TRBJ1-2; D remains ambiguous. The ends were cut back, 9 bases at V and 8 bases at J, with 16 bases in the middle. This CDR3 has 12 amino acids. Germline V CDR1 and CDR2: ENHRY, SYGVKD. The DNA of the CDR3 is TGTGCCATATCAGTGACCAGTAGAGGCTACACCTTC. Protein sequence: CAISVTSRGYTF.

There are many counts of this clonotype. V usage is TRBV10-3 and J usage is TRBJ2-3, with TRBD1 matching 9 bases. Germline trimming cut 7 bases from V and 4 bases from J; bases unmatched to any gene: 9. Germline CDR1 reads ENHRY; CDR2 reads SYGVKD. The CDR3 extends over 15 amino acids. In nucleotides, the CDR3 is TGTGCCATCAAGCTGGGGACAGGGAGCGCAGATACGCAGTATTTT. It encodes CAIKLGTGSADTQYF.

This clonotype was seen only a few times. The chain uses TRBV5-6 and TRBJ2-2; D is perhaps TRBD1 or TRBD2 (5 bases each). CDR3 length: 15 amino acids. With 1 base removed from V and 4 bases from J, the gap between germline ends came to 11 bases. Germline lookup yields CDR1 SGHDT and CDR2 YYEEEE. CDR3 bases: TGTGCCAGCAGCTTGTTCGGGGCGGGCACCGGGGAGCTGTTTTTT. Translating it yields CASSLFGAGTGELFF.

The CDR3: CASSYLTEAFF. CDR3 in DNA: TGTGCCAGCAGTTACCTCACTGAAGCTTTCTTT. The chain uses TRBV6-6 and TRBJ1-1; no firm D call. Deletions cut 2 bases from V and 4 bases from J, with 2 bases between. Germline lookup yields CDR1 MNHNY and CDR2 SVGAGI (reference sequence). The CDR3 length is 11 residues.

By frequency in the sample, this clonotype is medium-sized. The chain carries TRBV11-2 and TRBJ2-1; 8 nucleotides match TRBD2. The germline V gene has CDR1 SGHAT and CDR2 FQNNGV. With V trimmed by 5 bases and J by 7 bases, 10 bases remained unmatched. The CDR3 spans 15 residues. As DNA, the CDR3 is TGTGCCAGCAGCAGAAGCGGGGGCGAACTGAATGAGCAGTTCTTC. This codes for CASSRSGGELNEQFF.

This chain uses TRBV11-2 with TRBJ2-5; D ambiguous. Trimming shortened V by 3 bases and J by 1 base, and 6 bases separated the two germline ends. Germline V CDR1 and CDR2: SGHAT, FQNNGV. The CDR3 is made up of 13 amino acids. For the CDR3, the DNA is TGTGCCAGCAGCTTGACATCCCAAGAGACCCAGTACTTC. This translates into CASSLTSQETQYF.

This clonotype occurred once. The V and J genes are TRBV10-3 and TRBJ2-7; D unclear. Looked up from germline, CDR1 is ENHRY and CDR2 is SYGVKD. The CDR3 has 13 amino acids. V shed 3 bases and J shed 0 bases, with 6 bases lying between them. The CDR3 loop reads CAISDPISYEQYF. As DNA, the CDR3 is TGTGCCATCAGTGACCCTATCTCCTACGAGCAGTACTTC.

The rearrangement uses TRBV7-6 and TRBJ1-6; maybe TRBD1 (5 bases). Per germline, CDR1 SGHVS and CDR2 FNYEAQ. V was trimmed by 5 bases and J by 6 bases, leaving 11 bases between them. This CDR3 contains 14 residues. CDR3 region: CASSPTDGNSPLHF. The DNA for the CDR3 is TGTGCCAGCAGCCCGACAGATGGTAATTCACCCCTCCACTTT.

This chain links TRBV11-1 with TRBJ2-2; tentatively, D is TRBD2 (6 bases). CDR3 length equals 21 residues. Germline values: CDR1 SGHAT, CDR2 FQDESV (reference sequence). The V and J ends lost 4 bases and 1 base respectively, with 28 bases between them. Here the CDR3 DNA reads TGTGCCAGCAGCTCTGATAGGCCTCTTAAACTGGCCGGGGGGAACACCGGGGAGCTGTTTTTT. Its translation: CASSSDRPLKLAGGNTGELFF.

This clonotype was counted between two and nine times. The chain uses TRBV3-1 and TRBJ2-7; D call uncertain. There are 14 residues in the CDR3. Germline V gene data show CDR1 as LGHDT and CDR2 as YNNKEL (reference sequence). V lost 0 bases and J lost 3, with 9 bases in between. In DNA form, the CDR3 reads TGTGCCAGCAGCCAAGACGGCTTACACTACGAGCAGTACTTC. Translating gives CASSQDGLHYEQYF.

The gene calls are TRBV3-1 and TRBJ2-3; weak D call: TRBD2 (5 bases). Germline CDR1 is LGHDT and CDR2 is YNNKEL (reference sequence). Trimming removed 3 bases at V and 3 bases at J, with 13 bases between. This CDR3 has 15 residues. The CDR3 reads CASSHAGNQTDTQYF. The DNA for the CDR3 is TGTGCCAGCAGCCACGCCGGGAACCAAACAGATACGCAGTATTTT.

This clonotype has just a few counts. The J gene is TRBJ2-7, the V gene TRBV27, with 7 bases that match TRBD1. With V trimmed by 2 bases and J by 2 bases, 3 bases remained unmatched. CDR3 length: 14 residues. Germline lookup yields CDR1 MNHEY and CDR2 SMNVEV (reference sequence). The chain's CDR3 is CASSLDRAAYEQYF. The CDR3 coding sequence is TGTGCCAGCAGTTTAGACAGGGCCGCCTACGAGCAGTACTTC.